Detailed here is one TCR beta chain. Authors' analysis steps: Reference gene primer amplification gave nucleated cell count estimates. TCRdb's table, derived via immunoSEQ multiplex PCR, lists solely in-frame clones and lacks some. V, J and clone size were drawn from that table, and D and trimming were deduced from the DNA. This table holds 400,000 to 450,000 clones, roughly 90% found once. The CDR3 is 15 amino acids. The germline CDR1 and CDR2 sequences are MNHEY and SVGAGI. V was cut by 5 bases and J by 2 bases, with 15 bases left in between. While infection was still active, Seattle patients were enrolled and then followed longitudinally. This specimen belongs to a study of blood T cell repertoires in COVID-19. Across the whole study: Italy, Spain and the United States were the sources of the convalescent and acute COVID-19 samples. The analysed material was cDNA or gDNA that came from T cells, B-cell-depleted T cells, or PBMCs.

The gene calls are TRBV6-5 and TRBJ2-5, with a tentative D call TRBD2 (5 bases). The sequenced sample consisted of peripheral blood. The clonotype comes from a middle-aged woman with COVID-19, enrolled during active disease. CDR3 nucleotide sequence: TGTGCCAGCAGTCACCCGGGGTCACCACAAGAGACCCAGTACTTC. Its protein product is CASSHPGSPQETQYF.